This passage covers 8 T cell receptor beta chains from one sample sequenced in a study of shared clonotypes between healthy human individuals. Sequencing was performed with immunoSEQ multiplex PCR; in TCRdb, only in-frame clones are kept and a portion is missing. The sample lists 2 million or so clones; 85% to 95% were seen once. Input material: naive CD4+ T cells sorted from blood. Described subset: CD45RA+ positively selected. These TCRs come from a man aged 18 to 30 in good health.

The chain uses TRBV10-2 and TRBJ1-6, with 7 bases matching TRBD1. Unmatched junction bases numbered 3, after V lost 0 bases and J lost 4 bases. Germline V gene lookup returns CDR1 WSHSY and CDR2 SAAADI. CDR3 length equals 16 residues. The CDR3 region is CASSESVGQYNSPLHF. The CDR3 DNA reads as TGCGCCAGCAGTGAGTCGGTGGGACAGTATAATTCACCCCTCCACTTT.

This chain connects TRBV4-1 to TRBJ1-5, with 11 nucleotides matching TRBD1. The junction had 5 bases not matched to a gene; V was cut back by 3 bases and J by 4 bases. Germline V gene sequence: CDR1 MGHRA, CDR2 YSYEKL. This CDR3 is 16 amino acids long. CDR3 region: CASSQGTGGINQPQHF. CDR3 DNA sequence: TGCGCCAGCAGCCAGGGGACAGGGGGGATAAATCAGCCCCAGCATTTT.

This chain links TRBV30 with TRBJ1-5; D might be TRBD1 (5 bases). This CDR3 has 14 amino acids. CDR1 and CDR2 (germline): GTSNPN, SVGIG (reference sequence). The CDR3 DNA reads TGTGCATTGGGGTCCCCGGGGGGCAATCAGCCCCAGCATTTT. Translated, it gives CALGSPGGNQPQHF.

The rearrangement uses TRBV6-5 and TRBJ1-6, with D possibly matching TRBD1 (5 bases). Germline V lookup: CDR1 MNHEY, CDR2 SVGAGI. V lost 2 bases and J lost 10, with 12 bases in between. CDR3 size: 14 residues. CDR3 in DNA: TGTGCCAGCAGTTACAGACAGTCGGGGTCACCCCTCCACTTT. Its translation: CASSYRQSGSPLHF.

The rearrangement joins TRBV7-9 to TRBJ2-7; D remains unclear. Germline CDR1 and CDR2: SEHNR and FQNEAQ (reference sequence). The CDR3 has 15 amino acids. The V end was cut by 0 bases, the J end by 2 bases, with 11 bases between. CDR3 region: CASSLAGPQPYEQYF. As DNA, the CDR3 is TGTGCCAGCAGCTTAGCAGGTCCACAACCCTACGAGCAGTACTTC.

V and J are TRBV9 and TRBJ1-6; 8 positions match TRBD1. The length of the CDR3 is 17 residues. CDR1 SGDLS and CDR2 YYNGEE come from the germline V gene. The junction had 13 bases not matched to a gene; V was cut back by 3 bases and J by 8 bases. CDR3 sequence reads: CASSAGRRTGRDSPLHF. The CDR3 nucleotides are TGTGCCAGCAGCGCGGGACGCCGGACAGGGAGGGATTCACCCCTCCACTTT.

This chain joins TRBV12-5 and TRBJ2-2; the D gene is possibly TRBD1 (5 bases). CDR1 is LGHNT and CDR2 is FRNRAP in the germline V gene. The CDR3 is made up of 16 amino acids. V was clipped by 1 base and J by 4 bases, with 13 bases between them. In DNA, the CDR3 is TGTGCTAGTGGTTTGGCCCAGGGTGGTAGCACCGGGGAGCTGTTTTTT. This encodes CASGLAQGGSTGELFF. Variable domain in full (rest from reference TRBV12-5 and TRBJ2-2): DARVTQTPRHKVTEMGQEVTMRCQPILGHNTVFWYRQTMMQGLELLAYFRNRAPLDDSGMPKDRFSAEMPDATLATLKIQPSEPRDSAVYFCASGLAQGGSTGELFFGEGSRLTVL.

The genes are TRBV7-2 and TRBJ2-7, with D perhaps matching TRBD2 (6 bases). Trimming stripped 1 base from V and 6 bases from J, with 10 bases between. Germline CDR1 reads SGHTA; CDR2 reads FQGNSA. The length of the CDR3 is 13 residues. In DNA form, the CDR3 reads TGTGCCAGCAGCTTAGTTTTTAGCGGCGAGCAGTACTTC. Translation gives CASSLVFSGEQYF.